This entry lists 32 T cell receptor beta chains sequenced from one sample in a study of T cells in Graves' hyperthyroidism and ophthalmopathy (dated by TCRdb to between 2018 and 2021). Library method: multiplex PCR. Instrument used: Illumina HiSeq 2000. Amplification of TCR beta CDR3 regions was carried out from RNA transcripts. For the first round of RT-PCR on the TCR CDR3, the HTBI primer set was used together with the Qiagen OneStep RT-PCR kit. The public reads were run again by TCRdb, first through fastp at Q25 and then through MiXCR, and only productive beta chains were kept. Entries are consolidated by CDR3 protein sequence, retaining the most common genes and DNA. For this sample the table gives 220,000 or so distinct CDR3 sequences, of which less than 20% were detected only once. Around 30% of the sample rests with the top ten. What was sequenced was blood. The source is a woman aged 18-30 years with Graves' ophthalmopathy.

The chain carries TRBV3-1 and TRBJ2-7; no definite D call. Germline CDR1 and CDR2: LGHDT and YNNKEL (reference sequence). V was shortened by 1 base and J by 4 bases, with 5 bases between the two germline ends. The CDR3 length is 12 residues. CDR3 DNA: TGTGCCAGCAGCCAAGTAAGGTACGAGCAGTACTTC. Translated, it gives CASSQVRYEQYF.

This clonotype was picked up many times. This chain connects TRBV30 to TRBJ1-5; perhaps TRBD1 as D (5 bases). Per germline, CDR1 GTSNPN and CDR2 SVGIG (reference sequence). V was shortened by 5 bases and J by 7 bases, with 12 bases between the two germline ends. The CDR3 loop spans 12 amino acids. The CDR3 loop is CAWGAYGQPQHF. In DNA, the CDR3 is TGTGCCTGGGGGGCCTACGGGCAGCCCCAGCATTTT.

At least ten counts were recorded for this clonotype. The chain employs TRBV7-9 and TRBJ1-4; 7 nucleotides align to TRBD1. The CDR3 runs to 15 residues. Germline CDR1 and CDR2: SEHNR and FQNEAQ (reference sequence). Trimming took 5 bases from V and 6 from J; bases not matched to a gene: 9. The CDR3 coding sequence is TGTGCCAGCAGCACCCGGACAGGCACCGATGAAAAACTGTTTTTT. Encoded protein: CASSTRTGTDEKLFF.

This clonotype was counted at least ten times. The V gene is TRBV29-1, the J gene TRBJ2-5; 7 nucleotides match TRBD1. Germline values: CDR1 SQVTM, CDR2 ANQGSEA. This CDR3 is built from 15 residues. V shed 1 base, J shed 5 bases, and the junction held 10 bases outside the gene matches. The CDR3 sequence is CSVEGGTGDYETQYF. The CDR3 DNA sequence: TGCAGCGTTGAAGGGGGTACAGGGGATTATGAGACCCAGTACTTC.

This clonotype was picked up many times. The chain employs TRBV3-1 and TRBJ1-1; maybe TRBD1 (5 bases). The V gene lost 2 bases and the J gene lost 1 base, with 11 bases spanning the gap. The CDR3 is 15 amino acids. CDR1 and CDR2 (germline): LGHDT, YNNKEL (reference sequence). This CDR3 reads CASSQIRDGNTEAFF. In DNA, the CDR3 is TGTGCCAGCAGCCAAATCCGGGACGGGAACACTGAAGCTTTCTTT.

This clonotype was recorded at least ten times. The chain couples TRBV5-4 to TRBJ1-4; D gene unclear. The CDR3 loop spans 14 amino acids. The V gene lost 0 bases and the J gene lost 4 bases, with 7 bases spanning the gap. CDR1 is SGHNT, CDR2 YYREEE, per germline (reference sequence). In nucleotides, the CDR3 is TGTGCCAGCAGCTTGGGACAAAATAATGAAAAACTGTTTTTT. Its translation: CASSLGQNNEKLFF.

The rearrangement uses TRBV6-1 and TRBJ2-5, with TRBD2 identical over 13 bases. Germline assignment: CDR1 MNHNS and CDR2 SASEGT. This CDR3 spans 16 amino acids. With V trimmed by 6 bases and J by 5 bases, 9 bases remained unmatched. This CDR3 is CASSQGLAGAGETQYF. CDR3 DNA sequence: TGTGCCAGCAGCCAAGGACTAGCGGGGGCCGGGGAGACCCAGTACTTC.

This clonotype was seen repeatedly, ten times or more. This chain joins TRBV6-2 or TRBV6-3 and TRBJ1-1, with D unresolved. This CDR3 contains 13 residues. CDR1 and CDR2 (germline): MNHEY, SVGEGT. Trimming took 1 base from V and 8 from J, leaving 11 bases between them. This CDR3 is CASSYFLEVEAFF. The CDR3 DNA sequence: TGTGCCAGCAGTTACTTCTTGGAGGTGGAAGCTTTCTTT.

This clonotype has at least ten counts. The rearrangement joins TRBV6-6 to TRBJ2-2, with D possibly being TRBD1 (5 bases). The CDR3 is made up of 17 amino acids. Looked up from germline, CDR1 is MNHNY and CDR2 is SVGAGI (reference sequence). The V gene lost 0 bases and the J gene lost 0 bases, with 11 bases spanning the gap. The chain's CDR3 is CASSYSRPTANTGELFF. The CDR3, as DNA: TGTGCCAGCAGTTACTCCAGACCGACAGCGAACACCGGGGAGCTGTTTTTT.

This clonotype came up many times. The chain uses TRBV5-1 and TRBJ2-7, with 10 bases fitting TRBD1. Germline V gene data show CDR1 as SGHRS and CDR2 as YFSETQ. This CDR3 region has 16 residues. Trimming cost V 4 bases and J 0 bases; bases outside gene matches: 7. The CDR3 nucleotides read TGCGCCAGCAGCAGAACCGGGACAGGGGACTCCTACGAGCAGTACTTC. This codes for CASSRTGTGDSYEQYF.

This clonotype showed up just a few times. The rearrangement uses TRBV4-1 and TRBJ1-2; D gene ambiguous. The CDR3 is made up of 14 amino acids. CDR1 is MGHRA and CDR2 is YSYEKL in the germline V gene. Between the trimmed V and J ends, which lost 2 bases and 1 base, there was a span of 8 bases. In DNA form, the CDR3 reads TGCGCCAGCAGCCAACTGGACGGTAACTATGGCTACACCTTC. It translates to CASSQLDGNYGYTF.

This clonotype was detected ten times or more. The chain joins TRBV7-9 to TRBJ2-3; D possibly corresponds to TRBD2 (6 bases). Per the germline V gene, CDR1 is SEHNR and CDR2 is FQNEAQ (reference sequence). The CDR3 has 12 amino acids. Trimming removed 11 bases at V and 6 bases at J, with 15 bases between. CDR3 loop: CAGADGGDTQYF. The CDR3 nucleotides read TGTGCCGGGGCTGACGGAGGGGATACGCAGTATTTT.

This clonotype was detected many times. The chain carries TRBV30 and TRBJ2-3, with 15 bases lining up with TRBD2. J gave up 7 bases and V 1 base, and 6 bases lay outside the gene matches. This CDR3 has 16 amino acids. CDR1 GTSNPN and CDR2 SVGIG come from the germline V gene (reference sequence). CDR3 sequence: CAWSESGLAGGNTQYF. CDR3 DNA sequence: TGTGCCTGGAGTGAATCGGGACTAGCGGGGGGTAATACGCAGTATTTT.

This clonotype was counted ten times or more. The chain has TRBV6-2 or TRBV6-3 and TRBJ1-1; possibly TRBD1 for D (6 bases). This CDR3 spans 13 amino acids. V dropped 6 bases and J dropped 2 bases, with 10 bases sitting between them. The germline CDR1 and CDR2 sequences are MNHEY and SVGEGT. CDR3 sequence (DNA): TGTGCCAGCAGCAACAGGGTAAACACTGAAGCTTTCTTT. Encoded protein: CASSNRVNTEAFF.

This chain joins TRBV5-1 and TRBJ2-1, with 9 bases aligning to TRBD2. Trimming took 3 bases from V and 6 from J; bases not matched to a gene: 10. The germline V gene has CDR1 SGHRS and CDR2 YFSETQ. The length of the CDR3 is 16 residues. The CDR3 loop reads CASSWGGGRGLNEQFF. For the CDR3, the DNA is TGCGCCAGCAGCTGGGGGGGCGGGAGGGGTCTCAATGAGCAGTTCTTC.

In its sample, this clonotype was seen many times. This chain connects TRBV12-3 or TRBV12-4 to TRBJ1-5; 9 bases match TRBD1. With 2 bases clipped from V and 5 bases from J, the junction kept 10 bases outside the gene matches. The CDR3 has 17 amino acids. In DNA, the CDR3 is TGTGCCAGCAGTTTAAGTGGAGGGACAGGGTTCTATCAGCCCCAGCATTTT. This gives the protein CASSLSGGTGFYQPQHF.

This clonotype was seen many times. This rearrangement joins TRBV20-1 to TRBJ1-1; D is possibly TRBD1 (5 bases). The germline V gene has CDR1 DFQATT and CDR2 SNEGSKA (reference sequence). V lost 3 bases and J 0 bases, leaving 8 bases between the germline ends. The CDR3 consists of 13 residues. The CDR3 DNA is TGCAGTGCTAGTCTACAGGTGAACACTGAAGCTTTCTTT. It yields the protein CSASLQVNTEAFF.

This clonotype has ten or more counts. The chain joins TRBV30 to TRBJ1-1; TRBD1 might be the D (5 bases). The CDR3 consists of 15 residues. Looked up from germline, CDR1 is GTSNPN and CDR2 is SVGIG (reference sequence). V was shortened by 0 bases and J by 2 bases, with 13 bases between the two germline ends. CDR3 residues: CAWSVLARANTEAFF. CDR3 bases: TGTGCCTGGAGTGTATTGGCCAGGGCCAACACTGAAGCTTTCTTT.

The gene calls are TRBV28 and TRBJ2-7; 12 bases fit TRBD2. CDR1 and CDR2 (germline): MDHEN, SYDVKM. There are 16 residues in the CDR3. The trim removed 1 base at V and 3 bases at J, leaving 4 bases unmatched. The CDR3 spells CASSLSLAGGNYEQYF. The CDR3 DNA reads as TGTGCCAGCAGTTTATCCCTAGCGGGAGGGAACTACGAGCAGTACTTC.

Many counts were recorded for this clonotype. This chain uses TRBV5-1 with TRBJ2-5, with D tentatively TRBD1 (6 bases). Germline V gives CDR1 SGHRS, CDR2 YFSETQ. The CDR3 sequence is 17 residues long. V gave up 4 bases and J gave up 9 bases, with 28 bases separating them. DNA for the CDR3: TGCGCCAGCAGCCAAACACTCGGGACAATCGGCGTTCGGGCCCAGTACTTC. It codes for CASSQTLGTIGVRAQYF. The entire variable domain, with the rest obtained from reference TRBV5-1 and TRBJ2-5, is as follows: KAGVTQTPRYLIKTRGQQVTLSCSPISGHRSVSWYQQTPGQGLQFLFEYFSETQRNKGNFPGRFSGRQFSNSRSEMNVSTLELGDSALYLCASSQTLGTIGVRAQYFGPGTRLLVL.

In its sample, this clonotype was seen a few times. J is TRBJ1-6 and V is TRBV6-5; TRBD1 matches at 7 bases. With V trimmed by 7 bases and J by 10 bases, 4 bases remained unmatched. CDR1 and CDR2 from the germline V gene are MNHEY and SVGAGI. The CDR3 totals 12 residues. The CDR3 coding sequence is TGTGCCAGCACCACAGGGGACTCACCCCTCCACTTT. Residues: CASTTGDSPLHF.

This clonotype was recorded at least ten times. The gene calls are TRBV7-9 and TRBJ2-7; D tentatively reads TRBD1 or TRBD2 (6 bases each). V was trimmed by 5 bases and J by 6 bases, leaving 17 bases between them. The germline gives CDR1 SEHNR, CDR2 FQNEAQ (reference sequence). The CDR3 loop spans 14 amino acids. For the CDR3, the DNA is TGTGCCAGCAGCCCCAGTGGGGGGCGCGGCGAGCAGTACTTC. The encoded protein is CASSPSGGRGEQYF.

Many counts were recorded for this clonotype. The gene calls are TRBV20-1 and TRBJ2-3; D ambiguous. Germline V gene data show CDR1 as DFQATT and CDR2 as SNEGSKA (reference sequence). The germline V and J ends were trimmed by 3 bases and 2 bases, with 6 bases remaining between them. CDR3 length: 12 residues. CDR3 in amino acids: CSASTSTDTQYF. In DNA form, the CDR3 reads TGCAGTGCTAGCACTTCCACAGATACGCAGTATTTT.

This clonotype was counted at least ten times. The chain recombines TRBV7-3 with TRBJ1-1; D gene ambiguous. This CDR3 comprises 17 residues. Germline CDR1 and CDR2: SGHTA and FQGTGA. The germline V and J ends were trimmed by 2 bases and 3 bases, with 19 bases remaining between them. The CDR3 loop reads CASSLSGDTVPHTEAFF. CDR3 nucleotide sequence: TGTGCCAGCAGCTTATCCGGAGACACCGTTCCCCACACTGAAGCTTTCTTT.

Ten or more counts support this clonotype. A much more abundant neighbour one base away suggests this may be a read error. The V gene is TRBV7-9, the J gene TRBJ1-3, with TRBD1 matching 8 bases. The CDR3 has 14 residues. The ends lost 5 bases at V and 3 bases at J; junction bases unmatched: 3. Germline V lookup: CDR1 SEHNR, CDR2 FQNEAQ (reference sequence). The CDR3 DNA reads as TGTGCCAGCAGCCGGGACAGGCATGGAAACACCATATATTTT. Protein sequence: CASSRDRHGNTIYF.

The chain uses TRBV19 and TRBJ1-5, with unresolved D. Looked up from germline, CDR1 is LNHDA and CDR2 is SQIVND (reference sequence). CDR3 length equals 16 residues. The V and J ends lost 3 bases and 3 bases respectively, with 15 bases between them. DNA for the CDR3: TGTGCCAGTAGTATTTATTCCCCGGCCTTCAATCAGCCCCAGCATTTT. The encoded protein is CASSIYSPAFNQPQHF.

This clonotype was observed many times. V and J are TRBV20-1 and TRBJ1-1; D is possibly TRBD1 (5 bases). The V gene lost 1 base and the J gene lost 0 bases, with 9 bases spanning the gap. Per germline, CDR1 DFQATT and CDR2 SNEGSKA (reference sequence). This CDR3 has 14 amino acids. CDR3 amino acids: CSARVEGVNTEAFF. CDR3 coding DNA: TGCAGTGCTAGAGTTGAAGGGGTGAACACTGAAGCTTTCTTT.

This chain joins TRBV20-1 and TRBJ2-7, with no clear D. Between the trimmed V and J ends, which lost 0 bases and 2 bases, there was a span of 20 bases. This CDR3 is 17 amino acids long. The germline CDR1 and CDR2 sequences are DFQATT and SNEGSKA (reference sequence). CDR3: CSARERFRYPETYEQYF. CDR3 sequence (DNA): TGCAGTGCTAGAGAGAGGTTCAGGTACCCCGAAACCTACGAGCAGTACTTC.

This clonotype was found once. The rearrangement joins TRBV28 to TRBJ1-2; 10 bases map to TRBD1. The ends lost 4 bases at V and 6 bases at J; junction bases unmatched: 8. Germline CDR1 reads MDHEN; CDR2 reads SYDVKM. This CDR3 has 15 amino acids. The CDR3 reads CASSSLGTGANGYTF. CDR3 bases: TGTGCCAGCAGTTCTCTCGGGACAGGGGCTAATGGCTACACCTTC.

In this sample, this clonotype turned up many times. The V call is TRBV7-8, the J call TRBJ2-1, with 8 bases fitting TRBD2. V was pared by 4 bases and J by 1 base, with 9 bases of the junction left unmatched. The CDR3 is made up of 17 amino acids. Germline CDR1 is SGHVS and CDR2 is FQNEAQ. The CDR3 bases are TGTGCCAGCAGCTCTAGTTTCAGCGGGAGTTCCTACAATGAGCAGTTCTTC. Translating gives CASSSSFSGSSYNEQFF.

In its sample, this clonotype was seen many times. CDR3 loop: CASSPSGQGSTDTQYF. The CDR3 nucleotides read TGTGCCAGCTCACCTTCGGGACAGGGCTCCACAGATACGCAGTATTTT. This sequence joins TRBV18 and TRBJ2-3, with TRBD1 matching over 9 bases. The germline gives CDR1 KGHSH, CDR2 LQKENI. The CDR3 totals 16 residues. The junction had 6 bases not matched to a gene; V was cut back by 3 bases and J by 2 bases.

This clonotype was counted at least ten times. The V and J genes are TRBV7-9 and TRBJ2-7; 9 bases fit TRBD1. V lost 5 bases, J lost 3 bases, and 11 bases stayed unmatched. Germline CDR1 and CDR2: SEHNR and FQNEAQ (reference sequence). This CDR3 comprises 16 residues. The CDR3 is CASSVDGGQGGYEQYF. As DNA, the CDR3 is TGTGCCAGCAGCGTCGACGGGGGACAGGGAGGCTACGAGCAGTACTTC.